This TCR beta chain was obtained from a study of shared clonotypes between healthy human individuals (dated by TCRdb to 2019 to 2021). Turning to the overall study: A few men and two women, aged 18 to 49 years, made up the cohort. To estimate repertoire size and how much clonotypes are shared between individuals, the study performed deep sequencing of blood TCR repertoires from roughly five healthy adults. Different laboratories and diverse techniques were used to prepare libraries and sequence TCR repertoires, to increase sequencing depth and limit assay-specific biases. Per donor, leukapheresis produced somewhere between about 0.94 and 9 billion PBMCs.

This clone came up a few times. Its antigen is currently not known. No base qualities exist here, and no much larger clone lies one base off it. This specimen includes other DNA sequences encoding the same CDR3. Healthy HIV-negative adults with no recently reported acute infections or vaccinations were included as donors. All donors were Caucasian adults living in Nashville, Tennessee, USA. For unsorted samples, approximately 81 million PBMCs were counted, and genomic DNA was extracted using the QIAamp DNA Blood Mini kit. After blood collection by leukapheresis, PBMCs were isolated using Ficoll-Histopaque density gradient centrifugation and then cryopreserved in the vapor phase of liquid nitrogen. The paper as a whole reports these results and caveats: Sampling was restricted to blood, and TCR repertoires in tissues likely differ from the TCR repertoires found in blood. Because the study included a small number of donors, the genetic and exposure-history diversity represented was limited. Pairwise subsampling led to the expectation that sequencing depth would affect the degree of clonotype sharing among donors.

TCR CDR3 regions were amplified from genomic DNA by multiplex PCR using the deep immunoSEQ assay. Genomic DNA extracted from each cell subset was distributed evenly over all wells of several immunoSEQ 96-well plates, and each plate served as one replicate. For unsorted PBMC, 250 to 350 ng of genomic DNA, equivalent to approximately 28,000 T cell genomes, went into each replicate PCR. Unsorted PBMC genomic DNA was sequenced across ten immunoSEQ deep assay plates. Purified libraries were measured with a Qubit 3.0 fluorometer, size-checked on a Bioanalyzer 2100, and measured again with the KAPA Library Quantification kit. Every immunoSEQ 96-well plate was sequenced on a dedicated single-read 150-cycle Illumina NextSeq 550 flow cell. For the original study's pipeline: Because the immunoSEQ output held only junctional sequences and lacked quality scores, the filtering could not match the filtering applied to full-length reads. Sequences were annotated with PyIR, a Python wrapper for IgBLAST v1.9, and V/J genes and CDR3 were assigned using IMGT germline references. Reads with weak V/J assignments (E-value above 1e-6), missing CDR3, stop codons, out-of-frame junctions, or ambiguous translated residues were removed. V3J clonotypes were defined as sequences sharing an identical inferred V gene, J gene, and CDR3 amino acid sequence. Percentage overlap between repertoires was computed as shared unique clonotypes divided by the size of the smaller repertoire. Three approaches were used to assess repertoire richness: RTK rarefaction, the Chao1 estimator, and Recon v2.1 estimates of unobserved clonotypes. Not all clones reach the TCRdb copy of this immuneACCESS table, which keeps in-frame sequences only. Checked studies attribute under half of the gap to unresolved V genes and leave the rest unexplained. V and J calls and clone size are given by that table; D and trimming were obtained from the DNA. This sample holds fewer than 550,000 clones; roughly 79% were observed only once. The top ten clonotypes cover roughly an eighth of the sample.

Its CDR3 holds 13 amino acids, cysteine through phenylalanine. CDR3 DNA only is kept here, 39 bases in frame from base 1. CDR1 and CDR2 (SGHRS, YFSETQ) derive from the germline V gene. Compared with germline, V lacks 5 bases and J lacks 7 bases; bases without a gene match: 5. This receptor was identified in a woman aged 40 to 55 in good health. Some clones in this sample may be carry-over from other donors' samples. This sequence uses TRBV5-1 and TRBJ1-4; TRBD1 matches 7 bases in the middle. The sequenced material came from PBMCs. The CDR3 protein is CASSLGGVEKLFF. At the DNA level, the sequence is TGCGCCAGCAGTCTAGGGGGCGTTGAAAAACTGTTTTTT.